Listed below are T cell receptor beta chains from one sample, sequenced in a study of blood T cell repertoires in COVID-19. Profiled with immunoSEQ multiplex PCR; TCRdb holds only in-frame clones, not every one. The sample has a few hundred thousand clones, roughly 89% seen once. The sequenced sample consisted of peripheral blood. These TCRs come from a woman aged 40-49 years who had recovered from COVID-19. Both conserved end residues are part of each CDR3. The D gene is left open where the match is weak. Size is omitted from some rows. Given values are once, few, many or a class for expanded clones.

clone size	V gene	J gene	D gene	CDR3 DNA	CDR3 protein
.	TRBV2	TRBJ2-7	TRBD2	TGTGCCAGCACCTCGGACGGGGGGGGAGAGCAGTACTTC	CASTSDGGGEQYF
.	TRBV5-1	TRBJ1-1	.	TGCGCCAGCAGCTCAACAGGGCAGGGTTGGTCCAGGGTTGAAGCTTTCTTT	CASSSTGQGWSRVEAFF
.	TRBV19	TRBJ1-5	.	TGTGCCAGTAGATTGGACAGCCTTAGCAATCAGCCCCAGCATTTT	CASRLDSLSNQPQHF
.	TRBV9	TRBJ2-5	.	TGTGCCAGCAGCGTAGGGAGTTCCGGGACCCAGTACTTC	CASSVGSSGTQYF
once	TRBV7-2	TRBJ1-5	.	TGTGCCAGCAACCCCCCGGGTCAATTCCAGCCCCAGCATTTT	CASNPPGQFQPQHF
.	TRBV10-1	TRBJ2-7	.	TGCGCCAGCAGTCTTACAGGGCCCCGTTCCTACGAGCAGTACTTC	CASSLTGPRSYEQYF
.	TRBV6-6	TRBJ2-7	TRBD2	TGTGCCAGCAGTTACGCGGGGGGCTCCTACGAGCAGTACTTC	CASSYAGGSYEQYF
once	TRBV19	TRBJ1-4	.	TGTGCCAGTAGCGGGAATGAAAAACTGTTTTTT	CASSGNEKLFF
.	TRBV28	TRBJ1-4	.	TGTGCCAGCAGTTCCTACCCCTACAGGGCCAAGGAGGAAAAACTGTTTTTT	CASSSYPYRAKEEKLFF
many	TRBV7-9	TRBJ2-7	.	TGTGCCAGCACTACAGGATTCTCCTACGAGCAGTACTTC	CASTTGFSYEQYF
.	TRBV5-8	TRBJ2-3	.	TGTGCCAGCAGCTTGGCTCTTCAGGGTTCAGATACGCAGTATTTT	CASSLALQGSDTQYF
.	TRBV6-2/TRBV6-3	TRBJ1-5	.	TGTGCCAGCAGTTCCAGGGTTATGCCCCAGCATTTT	CASSSRVMPQHF
medium-sized	TRBV3-1/TRBV3-2	TRBJ1-1	TRBD1	TGTGCCAGCAGCCTACCTACAGGGGCGGCTTTCTTT	CASSLPTGAAFF
.	TRBV9	TRBJ2-6	.	TGTGCCAGCAGCCCCAGGGTCGCTGGGGCCAACGTCCTGACTTTC	CASSPRVAGANVLTF
.	TRBV28	TRBJ2-7	.	TGTGCCACCACACCACCCCACAGGGCCTACGAGCAGTACTTC	CATTPPHRAYEQYF
.	TRBV5-1	TRBJ1-1	.	TGCGCCAGCACCCGGGGGTCGAACACTGAAGCTTTCTTT	CASTRGSNTEAFF
.	TRBV5-6	TRBJ2-1	.	TGTGCCAGCAGCTTCTACCCTGAGCAGTTCTTC	CASSFYPEQFF
.	TRBV28	TRBJ2-7	.	TGTGCCAGCAGTATATCCTACGAGCAGTACTTC	CASSISYEQYF
.	TRBV5-1	TRBJ1-4	TRBD1	TGCGCCAGCAGTGCGGAGGGACAGATTAATGAAAAACTGTTTTTT	CASSAEGQINEKLFF
.	TRBV6-5	TRBJ1-2	TRBD1	TGTGCCAGCACCCGGGGACAGGTTTATGGCTACACCTTC	CASTRGQVYGYTF
.	TRBV30	TRBJ2-7	.	TGTGCCTGGAGTCGGGGGTCCGAGCAGTACTTC	CAWSRGSEQYF
many	TRBV18	TRBJ2-2	.	TGTGCCAGCCCATCCGGAGCAAACACCGGGGAGCTGTTTTTT	CASPSGANTGELFF
.	TRBV5-4	TRBJ1-5	TRBD1	TGTGCCAGCAGCTTGGACAGGGGTCAGCCCCAGCATTTT	CASSLDRGQPQHF
.	TRBV30	TRBJ2-7	TRBD1	TGTGCGCACCTTGGGACAGGGGGCTCTAAGGGATCCTACGAGCAGTACTTC	CAHLGTGGSKGSYEQYF
.	TRBV28	TRBJ2-7	TRBD1	TGTGCTACAGGGGGGACAGGGGGTTTTACCTACGAGCAGTACTTC	CATGGTGGFTYEQYF
.	TRBV19	TRBJ2-7	TRBD2	TGTGCCAGTAGTGCCCTAGCGGGGGGCGTTGCCTACGAGCAGTACTTC	CASSALAGGVAYEQYF